The rows below give T cell receptor beta chains drawn from one sample of a study of blood T cell repertoires in COVID-19. Data came from immunoSEQ multiplex PCR; TCRdb stores just in-frame clones and leaves some out. The sample yields 45,000 to 60,000 clones, around 82% seen once. Material for sequencing was peripheral blood. These receptors were collected from a woman over 75 with acute or convalescent COVID-19. CDR3s include the opening cysteine and the closing phenylalanine or tryptophan. D genes are given only for firm matches. Expanded clones get a size class; other rows say once, few or many, or leave the size out.

.	TRBV10-2	.	TRBJ1-1	CASEKGPDSGAFF	TGCGCCAGTGAAAAAGGACCGGACTCTGGAGCTTTCTTT
.	TRBV2	few	TRBJ2-1	CASSVEESGNEQFF	TGTGCCAGCAGTGTAGAGGAAAGCGGCAATGAGCAGTTCTTC
TRBD2	TRBV5-1	.	TRBJ2-7	CASSFTWTSGSRGFHEQYF	TGCGCCAGCAGCTTCACATGGACTAGCGGGAGTCGAGGCTTCCACGAGCAGTACTTC
.	TRBV10-3	.	TRBJ2-7	CAISNINEQYF	TGTGCCATCAGTAATATAAACGAGCAGTACTTC
.	TRBV6-5	.	TRBJ1-2	CASRRTDYGYTF	TGTGCCAGCAGGAGGACAGACTATGGCTACACCTTC
TRBD1	TRBV19	.	TRBJ1-2	CASSPGDRVYTF	TGTGCCAGTAGTCCCGGAGACAGGGTCTACACCTTC
.	TRBV19	.	TRBJ1-2	CASSTRKLQGNYGYTF	TGTGCCAGTAGCACTCGCAAGTTACAGGGCAACTATGGCTACACCTTC
TRBD1	TRBV2	medium-sized	TRBJ1-1	CASSRDRNTEAFF	TGTGCCAGCAGCCGGGACAGGAACACTGAAGCTTTCTTT
TRBD2	TRBV28	.	TRBJ2-5	CASRAGLAGGQETQYF	TGTGCCAGCAGGGCGGGACTAGCGGGGGGGCAAGAGACCCAGTACTTC
.	TRBV4-2	.	TRBJ1-3	CASSQDLRGAGNTIYF	TGTGCCAGCAGCCAAGATCTACGGGGGGCTGGAAACACCATATATTTT
.	TRBV5-6	.	TRBJ1-1	CASSLDSGNTEAFF	TGTGCCAGCAGCTTGGACAGCGGAAACACTGAAGCTTTCTTT
TRBD2	TRBV5-8	.	TRBJ2-2	CASSLTRLAGGPNTGELFF	TGTGCCAGCAGCCTAACCAGACTAGCGGGGGGGCCAAACACCGGGGAGCTGTTTTTT
.	TRBV6-6	.	TRBJ1-2	CASRIRDTTNYGYTF	TGTGCCAGCAGGATCCGGGACACTACTAACTATGGCTACACCTTC
.	TRBV5-4	.	TRBJ1-2	CASSLSTAGYGYTF	TGTGCCAGCAGCTTGTCTACTGCTGGCTATGGCTACACCTTC
TRBD1	TRBV24-1	.	TRBJ2-2	CATSDPNRGAGELFF	TGTGCCACCAGTGACCCTAACAGGGGAGCCGGGGAGCTGTTTTTT
TRBD1	TRBV3-1/TRBV3-2	once	TRBJ1-1	CASSPRGDRDITEAFF	TGTGCCAGCAGCCCCCGCGGGGACAGGGATATCACTGAAGCTTTCTTT
TRBD2	TRBV6-5	.	TRBJ2-2	CATSKAGISTGELFF	TGTGCCACCTCGAAAGCGGGGATCTCCACCGGGGAGCTGTTTTTT
.	TRBV28	few	TRBJ1-5	CASKGGNTASQPQHF	TGTGCCAGCAAGGGAGGGAATACGGCGTCTCAGCCCCAGCATTTT
TRBD1	TRBV28	.	TRBJ2-2	CASRGTGARTGELFF	TGTGCCAGCAGGGGGACAGGGGCAAGGACCGGGGAGCTGTTTTTT
TRBD2	TRBV6-5	.	TRBJ2-5	CASRYSRGVQETQYF	TGTGCCAGCAGGTACTCGCGGGGGGTCCAAGAGACCCAGTACTTC
TRBD1	TRBV6-5	.	TRBJ2-2	CASRGTGYTGELFF	TGTGCCAGCAGGGGGACAGGGTATACCGGGGAGCTGTTTTTT
TRBD1	TRBV30	.	TRBJ2-7	CAWRRGPGQSISYEQYF	TGTGCCTGGAGGAGGGGGCCGGGACAGTCTATCTCCTACGAGCAGTACTTC
TRBD1	TRBV5-8	.	TRBJ2-4	CASSPWTGLAKNIQYF	TGTGCCAGCAGCCCCTGGACAGGCTTAGCCAAAAACATTCAGTACTTC
.	TRBV3-1/TRBV3-2	.	TRBJ1-2	CASSRARMNYGYTF	TGTGCCAGCAGCCGGGCCCGGATGAACTATGGCTACACCTTC
TRBD1	TRBV6-5	few	TRBJ2-7	CASSPGDSTYEQYF	TGTGCCAGCAGTCCCGGGGACAGCACCTACGAGCAGTACTTC
.	TRBV11-2	.	TRBJ1-1	CASSSIRGKVAFF	TGTGCCAGCAGCTCTATCCGGGGGAAGGTAGCTTTCTTT
.	TRBV7-9	.	TRBJ2-4	CASSLGQGSQYF	TGTGCCAGCAGCTTAGGGCAGGGCAGTCAGTACTTC
TRBD1	TRBV27	.	TRBJ1-2	CASSLWGTANYGYTF	TGTGCCAGCAGTTTATGGGGGACAGCTAACTATGGCTACACCTTC
TRBD2	TRBV5-1	.	TRBJ2-7	CASTFGRAGEQYEQYF	TGCGCCAGCACCTTCGGGCGAGCGGGGGAGCAATACGAGCAGTACTTC
TRBD1	TRBV5-1	.	TRBJ1-1	CASSQVTGDTEAFF	TGCGCCAGCAGTCAGGTAACAGGGGACACTGAAGCTTTCTTT
.	TRBV5-1	.	TRBJ2-1	CASGVASTGNEQFF	TGCGCCAGTGGAGTAGCGTCAACGGGCAATGAGCAGTTCTTC
TRBD2	TRBV5-1	few	TRBJ2-2	CASSLEPSGTNTGELFF	TGCGCCAGCAGCTTGGAACCTAGCGGGACGAACACCGGGGAGCTGTTTTTT
.	TRBV6-1	few	TRBJ1-5	CASSEAPAYQPQHF	TGTGCCAGCAGTGAAGCGCCAGCGTATCAGCCCCAGCATTTT
TRBD2	TRBV30	.	TRBJ2-7	CAWNQRGVREQYF	TGTGCCTGGAACCAACGGGGGGTCCGGGAGCAGTACTTC
TRBD2	TRBV4-1	.	TRBJ2-5	CASSPKTSGGLQTQYF	TGCGCCAGCAGCCCAAAAACTAGCGGGGGTTTACAGACCCAGTACTTC
.	TRBV6-5	.	TRBJ1-1	CASSYGQKTEAFF	TGTGCCAGCAGTTACGGGCAGAAGACTGAAGCTTTCTTT
.	TRBV7-8	few	TRBJ2-4	CASSAAKNIQYF	TGTGCCAGCAGCGCGGCCAAAAACATTCAGTACTTC
TRBD2	TRBV5-1	.	TRBJ2-1	CASSLGLAGASSYNEQFF	TGCGCCAGCAGCTTGGGTCTAGCGGGGGCTAGCTCCTACAATGAGCAGTTCTTC
TRBD1	TRBV3-1/TRBV3-2	.	TRBJ1-4	CASSRGQGGATNEKLFF	TGTGCCAGCAGCCGAGGACAGGGTGGGGCGACTAATGAAAAACTGTTTTTT
.	TRBV11-2	.	TRBJ2-5	CASSSTGAGETQYF	TGTGCCAGCAGCTCAACAGGGGCGGGGGAGACCCAGTACTTC
TRBD2	TRBV27	.	TRBJ2-5	CASSLSVPGLAGGHGTQYF	TGTGCCAGCAGTTTATCGGTCCCGGGACTAGCGGGAGGGCACGGGACCCAGTACTTC
.	TRBV6-6	.	TRBJ2-7	CASSLQDYEQYF	TGTGCCAGCAGTCTCCAGGATTACGAGCAGTACTTC